This TCR beta chain was sequenced for a study of blood T cell repertoires in COVID-19. Study information: Donors in the United States, Italy and Spain gave samples during acute or convalescent COVID-19. T cells, B-cell-depleted T cells, or PBMCs supplied cDNA or gDNA.

CDR3 length: 12 amino acids. Germline assignment: CDR1 SGHTA and CDR2 FQGNSA. The V end lost 6 bases, the J end lost 10 bases, and 15 bases lay between the germline ends. Original data processing: Estimates of nucleated cell counts were drawn from the amplification of reference gene primers. Profiling relied on immunoSEQ multiplex PCR, and the TCRdb table lists in-frame clones only, not all of them. The V and J calls and clone size were taken over from that table, and D and trimming were inferred from the DNA. This table has 200,000 to 250,000 clones, more than 65% appearing once. This receptor was taken from a man aged 50-59 years with active or convalescent COVID-19. Material: peripheral blood. The chain is built from TRBV7-2 and TRBJ1-1; the D gene is possibly TRBD1 (6 bases). The CDR3 DNA is TGTGCCAGCAGTCCACAGGGTTCGGTAGCTTTCTTT. It yields the protein CASSPQGSVAFF.